The text below deals with one T cell receptor beta chain. Only a few counts were recorded for this clonotype. There is no known antigen for this receptor. Mismatch with germline at one junction end may stem from a read error. The entry originates in a study of vaccination and CD4 T cells after COVID-19 (dated by TCRdb to between 2021 and 2022). Regarding the study in general: The convalescent cohort included six males and four females, with two Hispanic individuals, seven Caucasians, two Asians and one multiracial person. Post-vaccine blood samples were collected a median of about 66 days after the second vaccine dose, ranging from roughly 14 to 241 days. Two doses of either the Pfizer-BioNTech BNT162b2 vaccine (n=8) or the Moderna mRNA-1273 vaccine (n=2) were administered to participants. Memory CD4+ T cell crossreactivity between SARS-CoV-2 and common cold coronavirus spike proteins was assessed at the TCR clonotype level in an earlier paper using these donors. In roughly nine COVID-19 convalescent patients and a handful of infection-naive healthy vaccine recipients, the spike-specific CD4+ TCR repertoire before mRNA vaccination was compared with the repertoire after mRNA vaccination. Overlapping spike peptide pools from SARS-CoV-2 and from the common cold coronaviruses HCoV-NL63, HCoV-OC43 and HCoV-229E were used as culture stimuli. Control cultures received a CEFX viral epitope pool as the positive control, an HIV-1 Nef peptide pool as the negative control, or no peptide. Post-COVID blood samples from convalescent patients were collected a median of roughly 100 days after diagnosis, with a range of 35 to 161 days. What the research found in general, with its limitations: The study included relatively few convalescent patients and did not analyze early timepoints after natural infection. Of the vaccine-specific clones found in convalescent patients, nearly all (304 of 307) were mono-reactive for SARS-CoV-2 spike instead of being cross-reactive with common cold coronaviruses. An increase in the median number of SARS-CoV-2-reactive clonotypes from around 20 after infection to some 38 after vaccination was observed, but the change was not found to be significant. Among convalescent patients, a median about 90% of the SARS-CoV-2-reactive clones seen after vaccination appeared only after vaccination, which suggests priming specific to the vaccine.

Library preparation was by PCR. DNA from cultured CD4+ T cells was subjected to TCR sequencing with the Oncomine TCR Beta short-read assay at the Johns Hopkins FTIC core. The QIAamp micro DNA kit was used to extract genomic DNA from the cultured CD4+ T cells. Oncomine TCR Beta libraries from cultured CD4+ T cells were pooled using unique dual indexes and sequenced on an Illumina iSeq 100. Regarding the original processing steps: Non-productive sequences were removed, and CDR3s not starting with C, not ending with F or W, or shorter than 7 amino acids were discarded. Antigen-specific clonotypes were identified with the MANAFEST web application by comparing peptide-stimulated wells with reference and other culture wells. To be called positive, a clone needed an FDR below 0.05, an odds ratio above 5, and a productive frequency above 0.1% in at least two of three replicate wells. A clonotype was classed as cross-reactive if the clonotype showed significant expansion both in SARS-CoV-2 spike wells and in at least one common cold coronavirus spike condition. Using R version 3.6.1, CDR3 homology was evaluated through Levenshtein distances (stringdist) along with unrooted phylogenetic trees (ape). In-frame beta chains were kept once TCRdb had trimmed the public reads at Q25 with fastp and called clones with MiXCR. Each entry is one CDR3 protein sequence, shown with its most common DNA and genes. Here the V and J calls rest on TCRdb's processing, not on the authors' analysis. This sample has about 9,400 distinct CDR3 sequences in its table, and under 40% of those were observed once. The ten largest clonotypes hold about 23% of the sample.

Taken from cysteine to phenylalanine, the CDR3 has 14 residues. Only the CDR3 part of the read is kept: 42 bases, read in frame from the first base. In the germline V gene (reference sequence), CDR1 corresponds to SSHAT and CDR2 to FNYEAQ. The treatment or condition label, as the study defines it: approximately 11-day PBMC culture with coronavirus spike peptide pools or control peptides (ViraFEST assay). CD4+ T cells from unexposed donors were collected before the COVID-19 pandemic (2011-2018). The ViraFEST assay, used in the study, expanded antigen-specific T cells with peptide pools and then identified the expanded clonotypes through TCR sequencing. Each well held approximately 2 million PBMCs cultured in IMDM containing approximately 5% human AB serum and approximately 9.1 IU/ml IL-2, with approximately 9.2 ug/ml peptide pools added. On days 3 and 7, half of the culture medium was replaced with fresh IL-2-containing medium. After around 11 days of culture, CD4+ T cells were isolated by negative selection with the EasySep CD4+ T cell isolation kit. As far as cell numbers permitted, CD4+ T cells from unexposed donors were tested for reactivity against SARS-CoV-2 S and N as well as four spike pools from common cold coronaviruses. Ficoll-Paque Plus gradient centrifugation was used to isolate PBMCs from whole blood, and the isolated PBMCs were then either used fresh or cryopreserved at -140C. In general, triplicate wells were set up for every culture condition. The leukapheresis product for the unexposed donors was obtained through commercial purchase.

The receptor comes from a human donor in good health. The chain couples TRBV7-7 to TRBJ2-3; the D segment could be TRBD1, given 6 matching bases. The sequenced sample was CD4+ T cells from blood, cultured in vitro. The CDR3 protein: CASSSGAITDTQYF. The bases are TGTGCTAGCAGCTCAGGGGCTATTACAGATACGCAGTATTTT.